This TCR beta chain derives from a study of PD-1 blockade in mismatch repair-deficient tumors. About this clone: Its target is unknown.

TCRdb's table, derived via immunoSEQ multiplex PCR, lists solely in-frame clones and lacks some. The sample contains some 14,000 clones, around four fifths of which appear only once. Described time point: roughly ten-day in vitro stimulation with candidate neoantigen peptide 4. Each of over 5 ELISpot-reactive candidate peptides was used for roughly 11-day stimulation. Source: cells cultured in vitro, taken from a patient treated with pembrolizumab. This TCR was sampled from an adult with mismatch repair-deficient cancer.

In DNA form, the CDR3 reads TGCGCCAGCAGCTCTAACCGGGCCAATCCCTACAATGAGCAGTTCTTC. This sequence encodes CASSSNRANPYNEQFF. The chain is built from TRBV5-1 and TRBJ2-1; D gene ambiguous. The CDR3 consists of 16 residues. Trimming cost V 3 bases and J 2 bases, with 15 bases left between them. Germline lookup yields CDR1 SGHRS and CDR2 YFSETQ.